Following are 9 T cell receptor beta chains from one sample sequenced in a study of cytomegalovirus exposure and HLA in healthy donors. The PCR had 60 Vbeta and 13 Jbeta primers. TCRdb's table, derived via immunoSEQ multiplex PCR, lists solely in-frame clones and lacks some. The sample holds about 130,000 clones; 70% to 90% are singletons and the top ten take about 1.6%. Material: PBMCs. These receptors originate from a man aged 40-49 years in good health and CMV-seronegative.

The chain links TRBV2 to TRBJ1-1; D is unresolved. The CDR3 loop spans 13 amino acids. Trimming cost V 9 bases and J 1 base, with 12 bases left between them. The germline V gene has CDR1 SNHLY and CDR2 FYNNEI. DNA of the CDR3: TGTGCCAGTAGACTTCAGTGGAACACTGAAGCTTTCTTT. Translation gives CASRLQWNTEAFF.

The gene calls are TRBV5-4 and TRBJ2-7; 9 bases line up with TRBD1. Per the germline V gene, CDR1 is SGHNT and CDR2 is YYREEE (reference sequence). The trim removed 1 base at V and 5 bases at J, leaving 13 bases unmatched. The length of the CDR3 is 17 residues. CDR3 region: CASSLLYRGLGLDEQYF. Here the CDR3 DNA reads TGTGCCAGCAGCTTGCTCTACAGGGGGCTGGGGTTGGACGAGCAGTACTTC.

The chain joins TRBV28 to TRBJ2-5; 11 bases are a match to TRBD2. CDR1 is MDHEN, CDR2 SYDVKM, per germline. Losses at the gene ends were 6 bases for V and 5 bases for J; bases not matched to a gene: 5. CDR3 length equals 14 residues. The CDR3 region is CASSSTSGVETQYF. CDR3 DNA sequence: TGTGCCAGCAGCTCGACTAGCGGGGTGGAGACCCAGTACTTC.

V is TRBV10-3 and J is TRBJ2-2; D is unresolved. Trimming shortened V by 7 bases and J by 1 base, and 4 bases separated the two germline ends. The CDR3 has 12 residues. The germline CDR1 and CDR2 sequences are ENHRY and SYGVKD. The chain's CDR3 is CAITGNTGELFF. The DNA of the CDR3 is TGTGCCATCACAGGGAACACCGGGGAGCTGTTTTTT.

This chain joins TRBV7-9 and TRBJ2-2; 10 bases fit TRBD2. CDR1 and CDR2 (germline): SEHNR, FQNEAQ (reference sequence). The junction had 7 bases not matched to a gene; V was cut back by 11 bases and J by 4 bases. This CDR3 is 14 amino acids long. DNA of the CDR3: TGTGCCGGAACTAGCGGGAAGAGCACCGGGGAGCTGTTTTTT. Protein sequence: CAGTSGKSTGELFF. The full variable domain, its missing parts supplied by reference TRBV7-9 and TRBJ2-2, is DTGVSQNPRHKITKRGQNVTFRCDPISEHNRLYWYRQTLGQGPEFLTYFQNEAQLEKSRLLSDRFSAERPKGSFSTLEIQRTEQGDSAMYLCAGTSGKSTGELFFGEGSRLTVL.

The rearrangement links TRBV7-9 to TRBJ2-2; D is unresolved. V lost 4 bases to trimming and J lost 0 bases, with 6 bases between them. CDR3 size: 14 residues. The germline CDR1 and CDR2 sequences are SEHNR and FQNEAQ (reference sequence). The CDR3 loop is CASSSDSNTGELFF. DNA of the CDR3: TGTGCCAGCAGCTCAGACTCGAACACCGGGGAGCTGTTTTTT. Filled out from reference TRBV7-9 and TRBJ2-2, the complete variable domain reads DTGVSQNPRHKITKRGQNVTFRCDPISEHNRLYWYRQTLGQGPEFLTYFQNEAQLEKSRLLSDRFSAERPKGSFSTLEIQRTEQGDSAMYLCASSSDSNTGELFFGEGSRLTVL.

The V call is TRBV9, the J call TRBJ2-1, with 7 nucleotides matching TRBD2. Looked up from germline, CDR1 is SGDLS and CDR2 is YYNGEE. J gave up 5 bases and V 3 bases, and 5 bases lay outside the gene matches. The CDR3 totals 14 residues. CDR3 DNA sequence: TGTGCCAGCAGCGCTGGGGGGGGTAACAATGAGCAGTTCTTC. Residues: CASSAGGGNNEQFF.

The J gene is TRBJ2-1, the V gene TRBV4-3; no clear D. With 0 bases removed from V and 6 bases from J, the gap between germline ends came to 9 bases. This CDR3 is built from 14 residues. Germline CDR1 reads LGHNA; CDR2 reads YSLEER. The CDR3 loop is CASSQDSDSNEQFF. The CDR3 nucleotides read TGCGCCAGCAGCCAAGATAGTGACTCCAATGAGCAGTTCTTC.

The chain combines TRBV14 with TRBJ1-3; D gene unclear. CDR1 is SGHDN and CDR2 is FVKESK in the germline V gene. Trimming cost V 6 bases and J 4 bases, with 13 bases left between them. The CDR3 sequence is 14 residues long. In DNA form, the CDR3 reads TGTGCCAGCAGATCCGCGGGATCCGGAAACACCATATATTTT. Protein: CASRSAGSGNTIYF.